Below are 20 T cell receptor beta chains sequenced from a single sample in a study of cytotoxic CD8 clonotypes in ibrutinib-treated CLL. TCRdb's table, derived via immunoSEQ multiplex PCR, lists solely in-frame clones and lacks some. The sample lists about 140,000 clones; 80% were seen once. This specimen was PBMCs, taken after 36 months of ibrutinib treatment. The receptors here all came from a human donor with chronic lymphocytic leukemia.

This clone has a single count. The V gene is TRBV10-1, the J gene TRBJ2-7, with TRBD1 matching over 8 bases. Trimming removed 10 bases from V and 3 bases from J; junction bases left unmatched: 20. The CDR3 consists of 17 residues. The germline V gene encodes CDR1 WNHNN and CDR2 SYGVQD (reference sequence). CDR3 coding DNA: TGCGCCACCCCACCCAGGGCGCGGCAGGGGGCATTCTACGAGCAGTACTTC. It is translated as CATPPRARQGAFYEQYF.

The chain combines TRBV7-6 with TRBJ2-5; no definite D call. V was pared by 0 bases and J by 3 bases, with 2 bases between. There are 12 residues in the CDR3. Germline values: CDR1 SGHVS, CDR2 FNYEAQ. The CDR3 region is CASSLAKETQYF. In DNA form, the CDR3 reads TGTGCCAGCAGCTTAGCCAAAGAGACCCAGTACTTC.

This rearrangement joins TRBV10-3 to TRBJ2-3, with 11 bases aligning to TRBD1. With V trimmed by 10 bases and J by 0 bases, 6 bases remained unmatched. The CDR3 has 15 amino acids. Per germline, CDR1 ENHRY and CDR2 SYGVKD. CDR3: CATRGQGVSTDTQYF. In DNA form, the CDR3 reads TGTGCCACCCGGGGACAGGGGGTAAGCACAGATACGCAGTATTTT.

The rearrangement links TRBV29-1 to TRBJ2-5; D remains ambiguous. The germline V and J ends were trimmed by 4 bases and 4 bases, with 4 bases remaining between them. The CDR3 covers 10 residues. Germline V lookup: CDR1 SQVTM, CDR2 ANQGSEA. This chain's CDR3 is CSVAAETQYF. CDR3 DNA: TGCAGCGTTGCCGCAGAGACCCAGTACTTC.

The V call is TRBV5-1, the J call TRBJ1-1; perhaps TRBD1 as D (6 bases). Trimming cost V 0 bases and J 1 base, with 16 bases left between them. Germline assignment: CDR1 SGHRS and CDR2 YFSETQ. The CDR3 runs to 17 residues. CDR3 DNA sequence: TGCGCCAGCAGCTTGGTAGCGGCAGGGGTGGCGAACACTGAAGCTTTCTTT. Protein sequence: CASSLVAAGVANTEAFF.

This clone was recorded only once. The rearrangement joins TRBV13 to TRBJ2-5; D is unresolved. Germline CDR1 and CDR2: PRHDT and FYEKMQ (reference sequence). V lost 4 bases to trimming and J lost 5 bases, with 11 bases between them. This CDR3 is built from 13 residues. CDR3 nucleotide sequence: TGTGCCAGCAGCTATACCGGGCAGGAGACCCAGTACTTC. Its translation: CASSYTGQETQYF.

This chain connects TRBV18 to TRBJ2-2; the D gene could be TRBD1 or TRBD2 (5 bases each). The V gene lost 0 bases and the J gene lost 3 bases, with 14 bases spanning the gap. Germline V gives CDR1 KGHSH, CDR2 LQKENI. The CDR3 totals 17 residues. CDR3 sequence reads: CASSPPGPGSDTGELFF. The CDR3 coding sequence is TGTGCCAGCTCACCACCCGGGCCAGGGAGCGACACCGGGGAGCTGTTTTTT.

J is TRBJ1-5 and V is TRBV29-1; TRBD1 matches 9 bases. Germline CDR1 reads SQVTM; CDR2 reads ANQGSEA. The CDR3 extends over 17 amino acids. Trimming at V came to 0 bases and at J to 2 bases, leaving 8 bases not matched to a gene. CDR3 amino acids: CSVEDLDRGSGNQPQHF. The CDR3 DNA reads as TGCAGCGTTGAAGATCTGGACAGGGGAAGTGGCAATCAGCCCCAGCATTTT.

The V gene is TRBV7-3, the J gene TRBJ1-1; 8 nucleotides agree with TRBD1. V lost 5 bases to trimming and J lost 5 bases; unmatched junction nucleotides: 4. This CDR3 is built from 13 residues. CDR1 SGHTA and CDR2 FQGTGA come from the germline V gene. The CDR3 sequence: CASSRTGTTEAFF. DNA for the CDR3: TGTGCCAGCAGCAGGACAGGGACTACTGAAGCTTTCTTT.

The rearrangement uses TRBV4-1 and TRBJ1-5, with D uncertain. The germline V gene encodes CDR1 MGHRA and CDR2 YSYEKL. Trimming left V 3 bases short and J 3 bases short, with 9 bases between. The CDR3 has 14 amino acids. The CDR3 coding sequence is TGCGCCAGCAGCCATACCGGGATCAATCAGCCCCAGCATTTT. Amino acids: CASSHTGINQPQHF.

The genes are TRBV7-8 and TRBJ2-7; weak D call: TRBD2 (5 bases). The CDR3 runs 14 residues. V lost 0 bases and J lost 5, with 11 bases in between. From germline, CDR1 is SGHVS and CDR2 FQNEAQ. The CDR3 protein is CASSLARELHEQYF. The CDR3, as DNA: TGTGCCAGCAGCTTAGCGAGGGAGTTACACGAGCAGTACTTC. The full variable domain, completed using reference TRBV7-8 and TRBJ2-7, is GAGVSQSPRYKVAKRGQDVALRCDPISGHVSLFWYQQALGQGPEFLTYFQNEAQLDKSGLPSDRFFAERPEGSVSTLKIQRTQQEDSAVYLCASSLARELHEQYFGPGTRLTVT.

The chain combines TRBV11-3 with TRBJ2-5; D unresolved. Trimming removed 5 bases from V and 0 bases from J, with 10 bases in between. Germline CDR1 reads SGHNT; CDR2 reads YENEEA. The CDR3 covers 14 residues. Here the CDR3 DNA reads TGTGCCAGCAGCCAAGGGCGGAACCAAGAGACCCAGTACTTC. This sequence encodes CASSQGRNQETQYF.

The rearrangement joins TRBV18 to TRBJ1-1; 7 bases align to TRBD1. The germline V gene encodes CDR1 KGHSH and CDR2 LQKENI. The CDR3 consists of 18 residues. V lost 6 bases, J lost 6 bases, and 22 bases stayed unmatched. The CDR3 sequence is CASSSLGTANLRGSEAFF. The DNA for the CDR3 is TGTGCCAGCTCTTCACTCGGGACAGCTAATCTCCGGGGCTCTGAAGCTTTCTTT.

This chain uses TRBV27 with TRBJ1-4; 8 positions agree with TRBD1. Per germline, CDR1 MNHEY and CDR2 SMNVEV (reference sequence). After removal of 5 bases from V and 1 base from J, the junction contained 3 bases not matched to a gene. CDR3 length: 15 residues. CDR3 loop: CASSSTGGTNEKLFF. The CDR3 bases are TGTGCCAGCAGTAGTACAGGGGGAACTAATGAAAAACTGTTTTTT.

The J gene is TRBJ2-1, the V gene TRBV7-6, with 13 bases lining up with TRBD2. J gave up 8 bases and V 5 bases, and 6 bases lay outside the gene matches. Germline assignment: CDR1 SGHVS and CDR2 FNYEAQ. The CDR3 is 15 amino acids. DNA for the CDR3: TGTGCCAGCAGCAGACTAGCGGGAGGTGGCGATGAGCAGTTCTTC. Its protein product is CASSRLAGGGDEQFF.

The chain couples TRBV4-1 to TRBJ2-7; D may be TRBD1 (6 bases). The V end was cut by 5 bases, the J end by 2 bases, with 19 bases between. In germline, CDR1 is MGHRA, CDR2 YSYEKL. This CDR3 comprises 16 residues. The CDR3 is CASSFQTTGIAYEQYF. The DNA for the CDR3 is TGCGCCAGCAGCTTCCAAACGACAGGCATTGCCTACGAGCAGTACTTC.

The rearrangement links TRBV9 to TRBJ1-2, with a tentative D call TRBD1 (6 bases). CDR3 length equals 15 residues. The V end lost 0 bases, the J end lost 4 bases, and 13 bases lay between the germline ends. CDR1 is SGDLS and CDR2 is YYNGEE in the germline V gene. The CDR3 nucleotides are TGTGCCAGCAGCGTAGGTCCAGGGGATAGCTATGGCTACACCTTC. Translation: CASSVGPGDSYGYTF.

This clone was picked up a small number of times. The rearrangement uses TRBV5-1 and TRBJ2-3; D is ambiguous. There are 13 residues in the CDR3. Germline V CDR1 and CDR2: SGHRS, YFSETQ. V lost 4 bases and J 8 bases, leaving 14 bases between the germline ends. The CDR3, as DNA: TGCGCCAGCAGCCCCGGGTCGGGCGGTACGCAGTATTTT. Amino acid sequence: CASSPGSGGTQYF.

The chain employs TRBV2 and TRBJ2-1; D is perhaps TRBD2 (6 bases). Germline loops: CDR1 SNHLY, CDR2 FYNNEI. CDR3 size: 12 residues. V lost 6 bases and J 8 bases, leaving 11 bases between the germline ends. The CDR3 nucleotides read TGTGCCAGCAGCGGGGACTTTGATGAGCAGTTCTTC. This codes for CASSGDFDEQFF.

The CDR3: CASSSVDSGANVLTF. The CDR3 nucleotides read TGCGCCAGCTCCTCGGTGGACTCGGGGGCCAACGTCCTGACTTTC. The genes are TRBV5-1 and TRBJ2-6; D may be TRBD2 (5 bases). Germline V CDR1 and CDR2: SGHRS, YFSETQ. The CDR3 is made up of 15 amino acids. The germline V and J ends were trimmed by 7 bases and 4 bases, with 15 bases remaining between them.